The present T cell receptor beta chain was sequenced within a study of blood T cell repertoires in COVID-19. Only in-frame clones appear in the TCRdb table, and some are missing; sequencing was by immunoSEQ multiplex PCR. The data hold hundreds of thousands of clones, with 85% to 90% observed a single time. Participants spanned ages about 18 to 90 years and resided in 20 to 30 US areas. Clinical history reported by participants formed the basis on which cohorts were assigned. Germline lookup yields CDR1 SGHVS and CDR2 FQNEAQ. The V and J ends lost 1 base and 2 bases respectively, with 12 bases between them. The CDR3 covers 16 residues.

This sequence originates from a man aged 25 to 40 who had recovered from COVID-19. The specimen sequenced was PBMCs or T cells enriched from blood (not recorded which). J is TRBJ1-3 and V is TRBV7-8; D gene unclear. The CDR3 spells CASSLGPGRTGNTIYF. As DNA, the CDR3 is TGTGCCAGCAGCTTAGGTCCAGGCCGTACTGGAAACACCATATATTTT.